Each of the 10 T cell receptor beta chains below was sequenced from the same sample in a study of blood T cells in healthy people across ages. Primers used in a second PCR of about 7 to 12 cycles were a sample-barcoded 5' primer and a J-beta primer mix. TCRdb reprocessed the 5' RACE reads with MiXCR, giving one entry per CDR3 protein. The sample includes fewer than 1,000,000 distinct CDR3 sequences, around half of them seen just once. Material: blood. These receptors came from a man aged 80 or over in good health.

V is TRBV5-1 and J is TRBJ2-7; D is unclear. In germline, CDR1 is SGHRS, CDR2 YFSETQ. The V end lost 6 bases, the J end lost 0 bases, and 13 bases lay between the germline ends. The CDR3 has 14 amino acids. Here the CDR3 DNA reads TGCGCCAGCACCCAAGAAATAGGCTCCTACGAGCAGTACTTC. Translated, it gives CASTQEIGSYEQYF.

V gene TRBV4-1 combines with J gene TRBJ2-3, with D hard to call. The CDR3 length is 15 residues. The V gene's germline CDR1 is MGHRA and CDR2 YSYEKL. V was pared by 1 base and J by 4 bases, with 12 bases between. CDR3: CASSQGAYPADTQYF. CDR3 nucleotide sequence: TGCGCCAGCAGCCAAGGGGCCTATCCAGCAGATACGCAGTATTTT.

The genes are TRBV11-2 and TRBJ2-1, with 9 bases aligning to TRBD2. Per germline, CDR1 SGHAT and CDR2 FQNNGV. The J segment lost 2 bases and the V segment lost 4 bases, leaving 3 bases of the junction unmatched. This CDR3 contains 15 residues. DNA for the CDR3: TGTGCCAGCAGCTCCGGGACTAGCCCCTACAATGAGCAGTTCTTC. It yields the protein CASSSGTSPYNEQFF.

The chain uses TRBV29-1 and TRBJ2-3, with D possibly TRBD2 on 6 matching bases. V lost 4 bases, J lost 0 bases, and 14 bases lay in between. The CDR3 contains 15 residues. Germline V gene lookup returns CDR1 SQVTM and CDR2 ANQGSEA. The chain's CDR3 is CSVVGGDLSTDTQYF. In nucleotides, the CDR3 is TGCAGCGTTGTCGGTGGGGACTTAAGCACAGATACGCAGTATTTT.

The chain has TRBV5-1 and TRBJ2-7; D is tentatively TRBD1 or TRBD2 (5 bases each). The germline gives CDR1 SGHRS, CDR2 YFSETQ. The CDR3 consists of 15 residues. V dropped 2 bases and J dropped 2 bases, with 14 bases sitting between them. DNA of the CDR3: TGCGCCAGCAGCTTTCTCCGGGACCTTCCCTACGAGCAGTACTTC. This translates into CASSFLRDLPYEQYF.

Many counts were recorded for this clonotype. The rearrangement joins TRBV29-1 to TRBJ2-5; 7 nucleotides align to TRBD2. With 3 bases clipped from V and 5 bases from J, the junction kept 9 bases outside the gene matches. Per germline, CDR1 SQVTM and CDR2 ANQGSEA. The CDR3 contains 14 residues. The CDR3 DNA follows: TGCAGCGTTGACCGGGACTCCGGGGGGGAGACCCAGTACTTC. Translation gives CSVDRDSGGETQYF. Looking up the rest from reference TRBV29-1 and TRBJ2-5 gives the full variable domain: SAVISQKPSRDICQRGTSLTIQCQVDSQVTMMFWYRQQPGQSLTLIATANQGSEATYESGFVIDKFPISRPNLTFSTLTVSNMSPEDSSIYLCSVDRDSGGETQYFGPGTRLLVL.

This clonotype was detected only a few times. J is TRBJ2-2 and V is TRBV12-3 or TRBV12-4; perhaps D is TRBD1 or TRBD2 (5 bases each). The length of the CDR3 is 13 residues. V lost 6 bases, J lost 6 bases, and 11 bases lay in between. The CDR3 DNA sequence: TGTGCCAGCAGCCCTGGGACGGCCGGGGAGCTGTTTTTT. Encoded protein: CASSPGTAGELFF.

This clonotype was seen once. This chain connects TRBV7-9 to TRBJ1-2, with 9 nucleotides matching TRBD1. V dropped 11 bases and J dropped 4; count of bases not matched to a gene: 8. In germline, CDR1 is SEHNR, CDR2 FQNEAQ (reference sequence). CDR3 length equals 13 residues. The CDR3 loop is CACGQGLAYGYTF. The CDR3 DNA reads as TGTGCCTGCGGACAGGGGTTGGCCTATGGCTACACCTTC.

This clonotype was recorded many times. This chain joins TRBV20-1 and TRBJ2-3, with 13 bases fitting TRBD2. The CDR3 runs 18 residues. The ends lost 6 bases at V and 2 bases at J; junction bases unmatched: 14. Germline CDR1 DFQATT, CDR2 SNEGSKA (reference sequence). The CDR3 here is CSAPMGTSGKSSTDTQYF. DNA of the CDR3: TGCAGTGCCCCAATGGGGACTAGCGGGAAATCGTCCACAGATACGCAGTATTTT.

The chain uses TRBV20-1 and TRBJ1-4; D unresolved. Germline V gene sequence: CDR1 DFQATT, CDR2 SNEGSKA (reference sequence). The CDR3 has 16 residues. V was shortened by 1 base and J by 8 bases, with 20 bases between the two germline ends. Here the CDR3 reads CSARAPDLTFLEKLFF. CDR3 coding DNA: TGCAGTGCTAGAGCCCCAGACCTGACATTTCTGGAAAAACTGTTTTTT.